The TCR beta chain described here comes from a study of sequential checkpoint blockade in melanoma (dated by TCRdb to the late 2010s). Turning to the overall study: Using 1:1 randomization, the trial assigned patients either to first-line nivolumab followed by ipilimumab (arm A) or to ipilimumab followed by nivolumab (arm B). Both trial sequences were followed by maintenance nivolumab. General study outcomes and caveats: The model for predicting response that combines TCR metrics with mutation burden needs to be validated in larger, independent patient cohorts.

The immunoSEQ Assay was used to immunosequence TCRbeta CDR3 regions from genomic DNA. Before high-throughput sequencing, the genomic DNA was amplified using bias-controlled multiplex PCR. Turning to the authors' computational methods: To quantify the absolute abundance of each unique TCRbeta CDR3 region, the sequences were collapsed and filtered. Clonality, defined as 1 minus Pielou's evenness, was calculated using only productive rearrangements. A previously published method was used to identify clones whose frequencies were significantly greater in on-treatment samples than in baseline samples. Here the immuneACCESS table is served through TCRdb, limited to in-frame sequences with V and J called. Missing clones are a known gap in these copies; in checked studies unresolved V genes cover under half, and the rest lacks a known reason. The D gene and trimming were derived from the DNA, and the V and J assignments and clone size from that table. The sample includes 15,000 to 20,000 clones, with 70% observed a single time. The ten largest clonotypes hold roughly 11% of the sample.

This clone has more than one count but fewer than ten. The clone's antigen remains unknown. No much larger clone exists at a distance of one base, and base qualities are not known. The sample's treatment or condition label, decoded: randomized to nivolumab then ipilimumab (arm A) or the reverse (arm B). None of the trial patients had been given prior DNA-damaging chemotherapy. A FACS Aria II flow cytometer was used to sort live CD3+CD8+ cells that were negative for CD19 and CD56 from thawed PBMCs. CheckMate 064, a randomized, open-label phase II trial of sequential checkpoint blockade, was the source of the samples, all of which came from patients with melanoma. Peripheral blood mononuclear cells were obtained through leukapheresis, purified using Ficoll-Paque, and frozen in human serum containing about 9.3% DMSO. Purity of sorted blood CD3+CD8+ cells was verified at >95% immediately after sorting, followed by DNA extraction.

The TCR sequence derives from a human donor with melanoma. Sequences were derived from CD8+ T cells sorted from blood (inferred from file names), sampled from a patient given nivolumab and ipilimumab in sequence.

The nucleotide sequence reads TGTGCCAGCAGTTATCACGAGAGGGCTTCCTACGAGCAGTACTTC. Translation gives CASSYHERASYEQYF. Recombination linked TRBV6-5 to TRBJ2-7, and perhaps TRBD2 as D gene, on 5 matching bases. CDR3 length: 15 amino acids, cysteine to phenylalanine. CDR3 DNA only is kept here, 45 bases in frame from base 1. V loses 3 bases, J loses 1 base, and the germline ends lie 13 bases apart. The CDR1 and CDR2 encoded by the germline V gene are MNHEY and SVGAGI.